These 2 T cell receptor beta chains share one sample of origin, sequenced in a study of blood T cell repertoires in COVID-19. Measured with immunoSEQ multiplex PCR; TCRdb has only the in-frame clones, and not every one. The table has 150,000 to 200,000 clones, around 83% seen once. Sequencing was carried out using peripheral blood. These receptors were obtained from a human donor in a cohort sampled during active COVID-19.

Details on this clone: The junction and the germline gene differ at one end; a read error may be behind it. The V call is TRBV14, the J call TRBJ2-6, with D possibly matching TRBD2 (7 bases). The CDR3 consists of 17 residues. Germline V gene sequence: CDR1 SGHDN, CDR2 FVKESK. CDR3 sequence: CDSLRGGLGSGANVLTF. The CDR3 region has the DNA TGTGACAGCTTGAGGGGGGGCCTTGGCTCTGGGGCCAACGTCCTGACTTTC.

J is TRBJ2-6 and V is TRBV2, with TRBD2 as a possible D gene (6 bases). V was clipped by 4 bases and J by 0 bases, with 10 bases between them. This CDR3 is 16 amino acids long. Germline CDR1 SNHLY, CDR2 FYNNEI. The CDR3 loop is CASSGLATSGANVLTF. The CDR3 DNA reads as TGTGCCAGCAGTGGCCTAGCGACCTCTGGGGCCAACGTCCTGACTTTC.